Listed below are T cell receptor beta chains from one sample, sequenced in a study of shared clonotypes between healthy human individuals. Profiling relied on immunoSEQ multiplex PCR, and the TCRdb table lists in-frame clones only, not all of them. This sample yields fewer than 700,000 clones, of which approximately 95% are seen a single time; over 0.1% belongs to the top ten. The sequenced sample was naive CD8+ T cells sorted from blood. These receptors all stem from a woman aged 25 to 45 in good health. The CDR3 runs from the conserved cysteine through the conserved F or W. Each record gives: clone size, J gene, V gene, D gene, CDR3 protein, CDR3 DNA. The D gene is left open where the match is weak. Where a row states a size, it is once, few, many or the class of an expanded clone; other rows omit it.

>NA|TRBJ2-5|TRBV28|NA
CASSLGQGHWTETQYF
TGTGCCAGCAGTTTGGGGCAGGGTCATTGGACGGAGACCCAGTACTTC
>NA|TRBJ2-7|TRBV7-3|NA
CASSFASGLSYEQYF
TGTGCCAGCAGCTTCGCCTCCGGGTTATCCTACGAGCAGTACTTC
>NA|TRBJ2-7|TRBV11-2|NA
CASSLETGSIGSYEQYF
TGTGCCAGCAGCTTAGAGACCGGGAGTATCGGGTCCTACGAGCAGTACTTC
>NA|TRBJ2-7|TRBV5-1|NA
CASSSGGGPYEQYF
TGCGCCAGCAGCTCAGGGGGAGGCCCCTACGAGCAGTACTTC
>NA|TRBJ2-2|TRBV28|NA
CASSSPGDPTGELFF
TGTGCCAGCAGTTCCCCGGGGGATCCAACCGGGGAGCTGTTTTTT
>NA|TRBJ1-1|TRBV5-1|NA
CASSPTGTLNTEAFF
TGCGCCAGCAGCCCCACAGGGACCTTGAACACTGAAGCTTTCTTT
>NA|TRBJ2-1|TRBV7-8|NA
CASSFVGGANNEQFF
TGTGCCAGCAGCTTCGTGGGAGGAGCGAACAATGAGCAGTTCTTC
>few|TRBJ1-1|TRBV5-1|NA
CASSPEPPNTEAFF
TGCGCCAGCAGCCCGGAGCCACCGAACACTGAAGCTTTCTTT
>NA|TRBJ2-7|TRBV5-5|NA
CASSLNDLTYEQYF
TGTGCCAGCAGCTTGAATGACCTTACCTACGAGCAGTACTTC
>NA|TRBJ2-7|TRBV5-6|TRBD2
CASSQTDGGYEQYF
TGTGCCAGCAGCCAAACGGACGGGGGGTACGAGCAGTACTTC
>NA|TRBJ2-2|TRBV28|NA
CASSLRKGTGELFF
TGTGCCAGCAGTTTAAGGAAAGGCACCGGGGAGCTGTTTTTT
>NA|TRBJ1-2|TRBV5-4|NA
CASSFFGTTYGYTF
TGTGCCAGCAGCTTTTTCGGGACGACCTATGGCTACACCTTC
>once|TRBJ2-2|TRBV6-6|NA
CASSLGRSTGELFF
TGTGCCAGCAGTCTTGGGAGATCCACCGGGGAGCTGTTTTTT
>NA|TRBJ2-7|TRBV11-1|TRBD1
CASSSRTGPRTWGIYEQYF
TGTGCCAGCAGCTCCCGGACAGGACCAAGGACCTGGGGGATATACGAGCAGTACTTC
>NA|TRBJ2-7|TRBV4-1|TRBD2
CASSPEPGGYYEQYF
TGCGCCAGCAGCCCAGAGCCGGGGGGATACTACGAGCAGTACTTC
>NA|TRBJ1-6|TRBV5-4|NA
CASSSAGSPLHF
TGTGCCAGCAGCTCTGCGGGTTCACCCCTCCACTTT
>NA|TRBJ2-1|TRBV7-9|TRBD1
CASFTGTGRNEQFF
TGTGCCAGTTTTACCGGGACAGGGAGGAATGAGCAGTTCTTC
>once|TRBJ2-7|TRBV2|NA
CASMETLNSYEQYF
TGTGCCAGCATGGAGACCCTAAACTCCTACGAGCAGTACTTC
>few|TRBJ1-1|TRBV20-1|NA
CSAGTGAFF
TGCAGTGCTGGGACTGGGGCTTTCTTT
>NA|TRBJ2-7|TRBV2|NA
CASTGGVEQYF
TGTGCCAGCACAGGGGGGGTCGAGCAGTACTTC
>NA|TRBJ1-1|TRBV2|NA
CASRNRASREAFF
TGTGCCAGCAGGAACAGGGCCTCCCGCGAAGCTTTCTTT
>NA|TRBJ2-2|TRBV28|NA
CASSRLTDTGELFF
TGTGCCAGTAGTAGACTTACCGACACCGGGGAGCTGTTTTTT
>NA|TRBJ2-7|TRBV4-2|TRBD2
CASSQDPASGRTSSYEQYF
TGTGCCAGCAGCCAAGATCCGGCTAGCGGGAGGACTAGCTCCTACGAGCAGTACTTC
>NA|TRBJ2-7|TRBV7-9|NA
CASSFGTLGEQYF
TGTGCCAGCAGCTTCGGGACCCTGGGGGAGCAGTACTTC
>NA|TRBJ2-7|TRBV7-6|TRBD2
CASSLGGGSSEQYF
TGTGCCAGCAGCTTAGGAGGCGGGAGTAGCGAGCAGTACTTC
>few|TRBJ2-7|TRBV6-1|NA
CASSEYPGTRSSYEQYF
TGTGCCAGCAGTGAATACCCCGGGACTCGGAGCTCCTACGAGCAGTACTTC
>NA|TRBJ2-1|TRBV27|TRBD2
CASSLRAGVTDEQFF
TGTGCCAGCAGTTTACGGGCGGGAGTAACCGATGAGCAGTTCTTC